These 9 T cell receptor beta chains came from one sample sequenced in a study of T cell clusters in autoimmune cytopenias. Approximately 40,000 genome equivalents of blood DNA were amplified for TRB. One tube held mixed TRB-A and TRB-B primer pools for touch-down PCR. TCRdb re-analyzed the multiplex PCR reads; it lists each CDR3 protein once, without DNA. The sample totals over 7,000 distinct CDR3 sequences. Sequenced material: peripheral blood. These receptors all stem from a human donor with an autoimmune cytopenia or autoimmune hepatitis (not recorded which).

This chain joins TRBV9 and TRBJ1-2; TCRdb reports TRBD1, a call that lacks DNA to check it against. Germline values: CDR1 SGDLS, CDR2 YYNGEE. This CDR3 contains 15 residues. CDR3 residues: CASSGREGQGYGYTF.

This clonotype is called medium-sized (0.01 to 0.1%) based on its frequency. The V call is TRBV7-6, the J call TRBJ1-5. From germline, CDR1 is SGHVS and CDR2 FNYEAQ. This CDR3 contains 14 residues. This CDR3 is CASSLDTSNQPQHF.

This chain uses TRBV5-6 with TRBJ1-2; the TRBD1 assignment by TCRdb is unverifiable without DNA. The CDR3 runs to 17 residues. Per germline, CDR1 SGHDT and CDR2 YYEEEE. CDR3 amino acids: CASSRNTLTGTIYGYTF.

The chain links TRBV18 to TRBJ1-1. Germline CDR1 reads KGHSH; CDR2 reads LQKENI. This CDR3 has 12 residues. This CDR3 is CASSSQGTEAFF.

Its frequency marks this clonotype as medium-sized (0.01 to 0.1%). The chain couples TRBV30 to TRBJ1-1; TCRdb's D gene call, TRBD1, goes unchecked for lack of DNA. The CDR3 runs 14 residues. Germline values: CDR1 GTSNPN, CDR2 SVGIG (reference sequence). Here the CDR3 reads CAWSQYRVQPEAFF.

Measured by frequency, this clonotype is medium-sized. The chain joins TRBV29-1 to TRBJ2-2. This CDR3 has 12 amino acids. Germline V gene lookup returns CDR1 SQVTM and CDR2 ANQGSEA. This chain's CDR3 is CSVEPTPGELFF.

This chain links TRBV27 with TRBJ2-5; TCRdb returns TRBD1, unconfirmable since there is no DNA. Germline loops: CDR1 MNHEY, CDR2 SMNVEV (reference sequence). The CDR3 contains 15 residues. The CDR3 sequence is CASKIPGTGQETQYF.

The chain's CDR3 is CASSIDGLAGATDTQYF. The rearrangement uses TRBV19 and TRBJ2-3; TCRdb returns TRBD2, unconfirmable since there is no DNA. CDR1 LNHDA and CDR2 SQIVND come from the germline V gene (reference sequence). The CDR3 totals 17 residues.

This clonotype is identified as medium-sized from frequency. The chain links TRBV19 to TRBJ1-5; absent DNA, TCRdb's TRBD1 call cannot be checked. There are 13 residues in the CDR3. Germline V gene sequence: CDR1 LNHDA, CDR2 SQIVND (reference sequence). CDR3 protein: CASSMGRDQPQHF.